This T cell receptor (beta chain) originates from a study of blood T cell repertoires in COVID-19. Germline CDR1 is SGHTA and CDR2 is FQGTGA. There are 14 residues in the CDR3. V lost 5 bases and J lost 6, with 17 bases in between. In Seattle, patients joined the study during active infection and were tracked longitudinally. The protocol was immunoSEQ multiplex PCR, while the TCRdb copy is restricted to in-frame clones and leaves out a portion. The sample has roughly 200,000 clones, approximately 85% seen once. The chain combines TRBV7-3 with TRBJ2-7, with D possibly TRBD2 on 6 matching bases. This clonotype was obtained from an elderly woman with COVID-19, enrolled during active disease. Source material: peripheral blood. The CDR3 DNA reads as TGTGCCAGCAGCCCCGCGGGACTGGTGCGCGAGCAGTACTTC. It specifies CASSPAGLVREQYF.